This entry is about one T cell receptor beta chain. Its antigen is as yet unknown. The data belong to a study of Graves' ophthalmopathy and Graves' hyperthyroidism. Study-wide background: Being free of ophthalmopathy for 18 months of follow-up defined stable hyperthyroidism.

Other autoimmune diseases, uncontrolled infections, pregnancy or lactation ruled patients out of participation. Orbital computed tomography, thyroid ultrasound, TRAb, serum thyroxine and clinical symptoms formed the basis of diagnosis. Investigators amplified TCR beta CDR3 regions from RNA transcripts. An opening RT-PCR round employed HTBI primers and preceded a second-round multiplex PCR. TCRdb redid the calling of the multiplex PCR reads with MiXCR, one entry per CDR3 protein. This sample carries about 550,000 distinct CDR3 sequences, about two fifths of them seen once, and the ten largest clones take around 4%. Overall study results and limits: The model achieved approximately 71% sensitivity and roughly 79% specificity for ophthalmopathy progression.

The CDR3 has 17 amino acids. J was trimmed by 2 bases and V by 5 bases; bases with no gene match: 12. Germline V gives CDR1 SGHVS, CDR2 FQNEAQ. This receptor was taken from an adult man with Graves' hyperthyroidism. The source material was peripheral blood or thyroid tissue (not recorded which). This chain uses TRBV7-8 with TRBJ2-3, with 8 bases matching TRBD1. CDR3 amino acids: CASSPTDRASNTDTQYF. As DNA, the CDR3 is TGTGCCAGCAGCCCGACGGACAGGGCGAGCAACACAGATACGCAGTATTTT.